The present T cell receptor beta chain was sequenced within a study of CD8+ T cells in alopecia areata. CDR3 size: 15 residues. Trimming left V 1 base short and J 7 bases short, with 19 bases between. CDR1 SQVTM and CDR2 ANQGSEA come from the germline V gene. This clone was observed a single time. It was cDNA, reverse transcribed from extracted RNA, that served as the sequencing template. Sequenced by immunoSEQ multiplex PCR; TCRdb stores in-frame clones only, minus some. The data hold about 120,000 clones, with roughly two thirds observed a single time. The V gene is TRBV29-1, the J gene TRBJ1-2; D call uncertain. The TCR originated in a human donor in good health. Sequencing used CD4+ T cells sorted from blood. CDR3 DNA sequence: TGCAGCGTTGAAGGGTCGGGCGCGCAAAGGGCTGGCTACACCTTC. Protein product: CSVEGSGAQRAGYTF.